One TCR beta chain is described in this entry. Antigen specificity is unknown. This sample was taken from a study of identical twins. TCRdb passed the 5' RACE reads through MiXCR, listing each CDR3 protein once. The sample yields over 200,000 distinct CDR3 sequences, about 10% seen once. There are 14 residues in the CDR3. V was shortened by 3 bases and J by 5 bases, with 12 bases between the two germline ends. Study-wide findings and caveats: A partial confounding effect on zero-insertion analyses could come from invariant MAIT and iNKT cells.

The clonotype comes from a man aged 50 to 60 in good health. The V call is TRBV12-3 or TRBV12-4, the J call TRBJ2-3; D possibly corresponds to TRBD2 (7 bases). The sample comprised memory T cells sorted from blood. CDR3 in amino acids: CASSLGGPRDTQYF. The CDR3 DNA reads TGTGCCAGCAGTTTGGGGGGGCCGAGAGATACGCAGTATTTT.